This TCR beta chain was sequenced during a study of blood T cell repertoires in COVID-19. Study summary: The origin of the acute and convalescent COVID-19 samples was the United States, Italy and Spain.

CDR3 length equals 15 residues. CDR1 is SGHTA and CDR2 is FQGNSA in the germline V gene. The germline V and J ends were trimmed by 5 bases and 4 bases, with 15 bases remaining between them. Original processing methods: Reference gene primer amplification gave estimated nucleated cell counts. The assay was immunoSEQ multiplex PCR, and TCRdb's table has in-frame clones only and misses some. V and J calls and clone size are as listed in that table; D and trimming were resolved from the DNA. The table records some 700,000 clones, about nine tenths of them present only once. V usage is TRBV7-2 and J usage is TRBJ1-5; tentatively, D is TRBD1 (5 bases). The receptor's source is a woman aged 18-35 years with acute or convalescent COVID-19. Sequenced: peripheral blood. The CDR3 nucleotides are TGTGCCAGCAGCGGCGTGGGTGGGGGGAATCAGCCCCAGCATTTT. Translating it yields CASSGVGGGNQPQHF. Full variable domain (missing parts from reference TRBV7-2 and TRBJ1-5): GAGVSQSPSNKVTEKGKDVELRCDPISGHTALYWYRQSLGQGLEFLIYFQGNSAPDKSGLPSDRFSAERTGGSVSTLTIQRTQQEDSAVYLCASSGVGGGNQPQHFGDGTRLSIL.